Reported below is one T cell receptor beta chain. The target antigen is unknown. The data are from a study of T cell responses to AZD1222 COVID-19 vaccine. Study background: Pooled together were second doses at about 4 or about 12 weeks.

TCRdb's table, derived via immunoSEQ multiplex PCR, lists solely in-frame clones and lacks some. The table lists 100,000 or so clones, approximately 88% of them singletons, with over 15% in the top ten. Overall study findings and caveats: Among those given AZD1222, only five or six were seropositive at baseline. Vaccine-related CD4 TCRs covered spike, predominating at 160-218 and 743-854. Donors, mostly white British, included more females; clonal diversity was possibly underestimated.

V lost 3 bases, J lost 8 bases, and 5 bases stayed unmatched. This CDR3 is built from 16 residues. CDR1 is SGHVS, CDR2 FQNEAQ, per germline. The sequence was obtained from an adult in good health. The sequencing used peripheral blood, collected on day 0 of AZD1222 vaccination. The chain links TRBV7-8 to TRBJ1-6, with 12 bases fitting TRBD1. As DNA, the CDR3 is TGTGCCAGCAGCTTGGGACAGGGGGCTAGGGATTCACCCCTCCACTTT. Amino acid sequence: CASSLGQGARDSPLHF.